The rows below give T cell receptor beta chains drawn from one sample of a study of naive and memory T cell subsets. TCRdb re-analysed the UMI-ligation and nested PCR reads in MiXCR, keeping a single row per CDR3 protein. The data show more than 120,000 distinct CDR3 sequences, approximately 20% seen once. The sample taken for sequencing was naive CD8+ T cells from blood. All receptors derive from a human donor in good health. CDR3s include the opening cysteine and the closing phenylalanine or tryptophan. Each record gives: J gene, clone size, V gene, D gene, CDR3 protein, CDR3 DNA. D genes are given only for firm matches. Clone size is not always given. Where it is, it says once, few, many or a class for expanded clones.

J: TRBJ2-7
size: few
V: TRBV28
D: TRBD2
CDR3: CASSYPNQAGDEQYF
DNA: TGTGCCAGCAGTTACCCCAATCAAGCGGGAGACGAGCAGTACTTC

J: TRBJ2-7
size: few
V: TRBV29-1
D: TRBD1
CDR3: CSVDGTGKLDEQYF
DNA: TGCAGCGTTGATGGGACAGGGAAACTCGACGAGCAGTACTTC

J: TRBJ2-3
size: .
V: TRBV4-1
D: .
CDR3: CASSFSVSTDTQYF
DNA: TGCGCCAGCAGCTTCAGCGTCAGCACAGATACGCAGTATTTT

J: TRBJ2-5
size: .
V: TRBV11-2
D: .
CDR3: CASSSAGQETQYF
DNA: TGTGCCAGCAGCTCTGCGGGCCAAGAGACCCAGTACTTC

J: TRBJ2-7
size: .
V: TRBV7-9
D: TRBD2
CDR3: CASSVGSGSTSYEQYF
DNA: TGTGCCAGCTCCGTGGGTAGCGGGAGTACTTCCTACGAGCAGTACTTC

J: TRBJ2-1
size: .
V: TRBV28
D: TRBD2
CDR3: CASSLAGGHATTYSYNEQFF
DNA: TGTGCCAGCAGTTTAGCGGGAGGCCACGCAACGACCTACTCCTACAATGAGCAGTTCTTC

J: TRBJ2-1
size: .
V: TRBV6-5
D: .
CDR3: CASSKISSYNEQFF
DNA: TGTGCCAGCAGTAAGATTAGCTCCTACAATGAGCAGTTCTTC

J: TRBJ2-3
size: few
V: TRBV28
D: TRBD1
CDR3: CASSPGTGGLISTDTQYF
DNA: TGTGCCAGCAGTCCCGGGACAGGGGGTCTAATTAGCACAGATACGCAGTATTTT

J: TRBJ2-3
size: few
V: TRBV15
D: .
CDR3: CATSRDFGDRSTDTQYF
DNA: TGTGCCACCAGCAGAGATTTCGGAGACCGAAGCACAGATACGCAGTATTTT

J: TRBJ2-1
size: .
V: TRBV28
D: .
CDR3: CASSPRTELYNEQFF
DNA: TGTGCCAGCAGTCCCCGTACGGAACTTTACAATGAGCAGTTCTTC

J: TRBJ2-1
size: .
V: TRBV9
D: TRBD2
CDR3: CASSVRSGSGAGEQFF
DNA: TGTGCCAGCAGCGTTAGGAGCGGGAGCGGGGCGGGAGAGCAGTTCTTC

J: TRBJ2-3
size: .
V: TRBV3-1
D: TRBD1
CDR3: CASSQEDRGTADTQYF
DNA: TGTGCCAGCAGCCAAGAGGACAGGGGGACCGCAGATACGCAGTATTTT

J: TRBJ2-1
size: .
V: TRBV6-5
D: .
CDR3: CASSSSSSYNEQFF
DNA: TGTGCCAGCAGTAGTAGCAGCTCCTACAATGAGCAGTTCTTC

J: TRBJ2-5
size: .
V: TRBV12-3/TRBV12-4
D: .
CDR3: CASSLRGNPQETQYF
DNA: TGTGCCAGCAGTTTAAGGGGAAACCCCCAAGAGACCCAGTACTTC

J: TRBJ2-5
size: .
V: TRBV5-5
D: TRBD2
CDR3: CASSSLGGGYQETQYF
DNA: TGTGCCAGCAGCTCCCTAGGCGGGGGGTACCAAGAGACCCAGTACTTC

J: TRBJ2-1
size: .
V: TRBV29-1
D: TRBD2
CDR3: CSVEDLPGGSKYNEQFF
DNA: TGCAGCGTTGAAGATCTTCCGGGAGGCTCGAAATACAATGAGCAGTTCTTC

J: TRBJ2-7
size: .
V: TRBV29-1
D: .
CDR3: CSVGFGLEQYF
DNA: TGCAGCGTTGGTTTCGGGCTCGAGCAGTACTTC

J: TRBJ2-1
size: few
V: TRBV20-1
D: TRBD2
CDR3: CSARDIEREGPYNEQFF
DNA: TGCAGTGCTAGAGATATAGAACGGGAGGGCCCTTACAATGAGCAGTTCTTC

J: TRBJ2-1
size: .
V: TRBV20-1
D: TRBD2
CDR3: CSADPTSADEQFF
DNA: TGCAGTGCCGACCCCACTAGCGCCGATGAGCAGTTCTTC

J: TRBJ2-7
size: few
V: TRBV20-1
D: TRBD2
CDR3: CSASAGAAYEQYF
DNA: TGCAGTGCTAGCGCGGGAGCGGCCTACGAGCAGTACTTC

J: TRBJ2-7
size: .
V: TRBV28
D: TRBD1
CDR3: CASSLAGQATYEQYF
DNA: TGTGCCAGCAGTTTGGCGGGACAGGCCACCTACGAGCAGTACTTC

J: TRBJ2-7
size: many
V: TRBV29-1
D: .
CDR3: CSVHGGTSYEQYF
DNA: TGCAGCGTTCATGGCGGCACTTCCTACGAGCAGTACTTC

J: TRBJ1-4
size: many
V: TRBV5-5
D: .
CDR3: CASSLSVGEKLFF
DNA: TGTGCCAGCAGCTTATCGGTGGGTGAAAAACTGTTTTTT

J: TRBJ2-3
size: once
V: TRBV27
D: .
CDR3: CASSLSARADTQYF
DNA: TGTGCCAGCAGTTTGTCGGCTAGGGCAGATACGCAGTATTTT

J: TRBJ1-1
size: many
V: TRBV4-3
D: .
CDR3: CASSLGGFTEAFF
DNA: TGCGCCAGCAGCCTAGGGGGTTTCACTGAAGCTTTCTTT

J: TRBJ2-1
size: .
V: TRBV7-7
D: .
CDR3: CASSLLGASSYNEQFF
DNA: TGTGCTAGCAGCTTGCTTGGGGCTAGCTCCTACAATGAGCAGTTCTTC

J: TRBJ2-5
size: few
V: TRBV7-9
D: .
CDR3: CASSLGRDAETQYF
DNA: TGTGCCAGCAGCTTAGGTCGAGACGCAGAGACCCAGTACTTC